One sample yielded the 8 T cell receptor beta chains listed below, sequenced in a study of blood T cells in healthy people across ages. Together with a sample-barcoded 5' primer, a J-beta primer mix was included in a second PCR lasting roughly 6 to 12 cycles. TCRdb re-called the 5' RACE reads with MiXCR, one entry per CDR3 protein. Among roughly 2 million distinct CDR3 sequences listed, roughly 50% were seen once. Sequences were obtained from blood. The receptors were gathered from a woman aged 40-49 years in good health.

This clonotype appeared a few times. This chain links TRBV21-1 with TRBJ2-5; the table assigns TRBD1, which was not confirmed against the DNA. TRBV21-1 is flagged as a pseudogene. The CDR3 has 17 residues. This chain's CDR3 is CASSKDPWTGPQETQYF. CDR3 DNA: TGTGCCAGCAGCAAAGACCCCTGGACAGGGCCTCAAGAGACCCAGTACTTC.

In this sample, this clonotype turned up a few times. CDR3 protein: CASSFYEALREQYF. The CDR3 DNA is TGTGCCAGCAGCTTCTATGAAGCGTTACGCGAGCAGTACTTC. The rearrangement links TRBV5-6 to TRBJ2-7; the D is unclear. Germline CDR1 is SGHDT and CDR2 is YYEEEE. V was trimmed by 2 bases and J by 6 bases, leaving 15 bases between them. CDR3 size: 14 residues.

CDR3: CASSYLGGGTTDTQYF. In nucleotides, the CDR3 is TGTGCCAGCAGTTACCTGGGCGGGGGGACCACAGATACGCAGTATTTT. The V gene is TRBV6-5, the J gene TRBJ2-3; 8 bases map to TRBD2. V lost 2 bases to trimming and J lost 2 bases; unmatched junction nucleotides: 6. The CDR3 loop spans 16 amino acids. From germline, CDR1 is MNHEY and CDR2 SVGAGI.

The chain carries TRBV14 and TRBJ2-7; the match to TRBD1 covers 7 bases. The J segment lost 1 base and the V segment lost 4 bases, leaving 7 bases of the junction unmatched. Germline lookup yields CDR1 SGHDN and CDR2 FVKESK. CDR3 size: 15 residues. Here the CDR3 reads CASSPTRTGSYEQYF. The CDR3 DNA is TGTGCCAGCAGCCCCACCCGGACAGGTTCCTACGAGCAGTACTTC.

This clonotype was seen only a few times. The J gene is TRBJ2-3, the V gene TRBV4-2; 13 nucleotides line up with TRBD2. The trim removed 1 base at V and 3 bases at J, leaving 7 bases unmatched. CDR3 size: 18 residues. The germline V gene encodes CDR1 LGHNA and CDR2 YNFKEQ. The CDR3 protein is CASSQGRTSGGATDTQYF. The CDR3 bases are TGTGCCAGCAGCCAAGGCCGTACTAGCGGGGGGGCGACAGATACGCAGTATTTT.

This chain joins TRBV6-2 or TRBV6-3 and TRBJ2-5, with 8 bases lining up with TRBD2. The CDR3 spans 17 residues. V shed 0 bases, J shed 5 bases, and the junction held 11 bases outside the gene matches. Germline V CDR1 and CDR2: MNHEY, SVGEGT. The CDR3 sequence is CASSYSMERGILETQYF. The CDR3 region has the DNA TGTGCCAGCAGTTACTCGATGGAGCGGGGGATTCTCGAGACCCAGTACTTC.

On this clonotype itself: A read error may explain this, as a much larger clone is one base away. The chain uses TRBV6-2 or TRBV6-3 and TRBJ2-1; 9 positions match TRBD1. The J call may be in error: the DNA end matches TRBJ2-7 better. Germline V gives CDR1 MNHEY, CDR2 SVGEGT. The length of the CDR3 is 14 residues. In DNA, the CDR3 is TGTGTCAGCAGTCCGGGACAGGGTCGCAACGAGCAGTACTTC. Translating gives CVSSPGQGRNEQYF.

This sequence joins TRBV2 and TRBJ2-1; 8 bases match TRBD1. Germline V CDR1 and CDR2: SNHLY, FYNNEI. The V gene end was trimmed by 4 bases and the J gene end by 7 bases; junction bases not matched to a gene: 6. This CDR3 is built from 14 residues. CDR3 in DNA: TGTGCCAGCAGTGTTCTGGACAGGGCGAATGAGCAGTTCTTC. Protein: CASSVLDRANEQFF.